The 23 T cell receptor beta chains below come from one sample, sequenced in a study of memory CD8 T cells in hepatitis C reinfection. Some clones are missing from TCRdb's copy, which holds only in-frame ones; the method was immunoSEQ multiplex PCR. The repertoire has approximately 52,000 clones, roughly 91% of them found once; the top ten carry around 1%. Time point meaning: pre-reinfection, 55 to 20 weeks before reinfection detection. TCR sequencing was done directly ex vivo on sorted cells, without expansion in vitro. Material for sequencing was naive CD8+ T cells sorted from blood. Every receptor here comes from a man in his late teens or twenties with hepatitis C virus infection.

In its sample, this clone was seen once. The chain links TRBV5-6 to TRBJ2-2; possibly TRBD2 for D (6 bases). The CDR3 length is 15 residues. The V gene's germline CDR1 is SGHDT and CDR2 YYEEEE. Trimming removed 1 base from V and 4 bases from J, with 11 bases in between. In nucleotides, the CDR3 is TGTGCCAGCAGCTTGTGGGGAGCGGGCACCGGGGAGCTGTTTTTT. Its translation: CASSLWGAGTGELFF.

The rearrangement joins TRBV11-2 to TRBJ1-4, with 11 bases matching TRBD1. This CDR3 is built from 15 residues. Germline lookup yields CDR1 SGHAT and CDR2 FQNNGV. With V trimmed by 6 bases and J by 6 bases, 6 bases remained unmatched. The CDR3 is CASSLGQGGYEKLFF. CDR3 sequence (DNA): TGTGCCAGCAGTTTGGGACAGGGGGGGTATGAAAAACTGTTTTTT. The whole variable domain, remainder taken from reference TRBV11-2 and TRBJ1-4, is EAGVAQSPRYKIIEKRQSVAFWCNPISGHATLYWYQQILGQGPKLLIQFQNNGVVDDSQLPKDRFSAERLKGVDSTLKIQPAKLEDSAVYLCASSLGQGGYEKLFFGSGTQLSVL.

This chain links TRBV19 with TRBJ2-1; D is undetermined. The germline gives CDR1 LNHDA, CDR2 SQIVND (reference sequence). V lost 8 bases and J 5 bases, leaving 13 bases between the germline ends. CDR3 size: 13 residues. The CDR3 region has the DNA TGTGCCAGTTCCTTGGCGGCCCACAATGAGCAGTTCTTC. Translating gives CASSLAAHNEQFF.

This clone was detected only once. The V and J genes are TRBV28 and TRBJ2-1; the match to TRBD2 covers 10 bases. With 3 bases clipped from V and 5 bases from J, the junction kept 4 bases outside the gene matches. The CDR3 loop spans 15 amino acids. CDR1 is MDHEN, CDR2 SYDVKM, per germline. In DNA form, the CDR3 reads TGTGCCAGCAGTTTTTGGACTAGCGGCCACAATGAGCAGTTCTTC. Translation gives CASSFWTSGHNEQFF.

The chain recombines TRBV9 with TRBJ1-6; D might be TRBD1 (5 bases). This CDR3 has 17 amino acids. V was clipped by 4 bases and J by 0 bases, with 14 bases between them. Germline assignment: CDR1 SGDLS and CDR2 YYNGEE. The CDR3 bases are TGTGCCAGCAGCCCGGACAAGTTGAGCTCCTATAATTCACCCCTCCACTTT. This sequence encodes CASSPDKLSSYNSPLHF.

The CDR3 nucleotides read TGTGCCAGCAGTTTCTACAGCAACGAGCAGTACTTC. Its translation is CASSFYSNEQYF. The genes are TRBV28 and TRBJ2-7; D is unclear. This CDR3 comprises 12 residues. The V end lost 3 bases, the J end lost 5 bases, and 8 bases lay between the germline ends. Germline loops: CDR1 MDHEN, CDR2 SYDVKM.

This rearrangement joins TRBV2 to TRBJ2-4, with D maybe TRBD2 (6 bases). V gave up 4 bases and J gave up 7 bases, with 8 bases separating them. Germline CDR1 and CDR2: SNHLY and FYNNEI. There are 12 residues in the CDR3. The CDR3 DNA sequence: TGTGCCAGCAGTGGACTAGGGAACATTCAGTACTTC. It is translated as CASSGLGNIQYF.

The CDR3 reads CASNPLGTEIIGGQYF. CDR3 bases: TGTGCCAGCAACCCCCTCGGGACAGAGATCATTGGGGGGCAGTACTTC. The chain employs TRBV27 and TRBJ2-7; 7 nucleotides align to TRBD1. V was pared by 7 bases and J by 9 bases, with 21 bases of the junction left unmatched. This CDR3 has 16 residues. Per germline, CDR1 MNHEY and CDR2 SMNVEV (reference sequence).

The chain recombines TRBV7-3 with TRBJ2-1, with D maybe TRBD1 (6 bases). V lost 0 bases, J lost 6 bases, and 6 bases lay in between. This CDR3 has 13 residues. Germline V gene data show CDR1 as SGHTA and CDR2 as FQGTGA. The chain's CDR3 is CASSLTGANEQFF. CDR3 bases: TGTGCCAGCAGCTTAACGGGGGCCAATGAGCAGTTCTTC. Drawing the rest from reference TRBV7-3 and TRBJ2-1, the complete variable domain is GAGVSQTPSNKVTEKGKYVELRCDPISGHTALYWYRQSLGQGPEFLIYFQGTGAADDSGLPNDRFFAVRPEGSVSTLKIQRTERGDSAVYLCASSLTGANEQFFGPGTRLTVL.

This clone was detected only a few times. The J gene is TRBJ1-5, the V gene TRBV7-8, with 8 bases that match TRBD1. CDR3 length: 15 residues. Germline loops: CDR1 SGHVS, CDR2 FQNEAQ. The V and J ends lost 6 bases and 7 bases, in that order; junction bases with no gene match: 11. In DNA, the CDR3 is TGTGCCAGCAGTGAGCACCAGGGGGCGAGCCAGCCCCAGCATTTT. As protein: CASSEHQGASQPQHF.

V gene TRBV11-2 combines with J gene TRBJ2-7, with D perhaps TRBD1 (9 bases). V lost 2 bases and J lost 3, with 17 bases in between. CDR1 is SGHAT and CDR2 is FQNNGV in the germline V gene. The CDR3 loop spans 16 amino acids. As DNA, the CDR3 is TGTGCCAGCAGCTTACGGGGGGGGACAGGGATCTACGAGCAGTACGTC. It translates to CASSLRGGTGIYEQYV.

The chain joins TRBV7-9 to TRBJ1-2; 12 bases are a match to TRBD1. V gave up 5 bases and J gave up 9 bases; unmatched junction bases: 10. Germline assignment: CDR1 SEHNR and CDR2 FQNEAQ (reference sequence). This CDR3 is 15 amino acids long. The CDR3 region is CASSPETGQGARYTF. CDR3 DNA sequence: TGTGCCAGCAGCCCCGAAACGGGACAGGGGGCTCGCTACACCTTC.

The gene calls are TRBV7-9 and TRBJ2-7; D ambiguous. Germline V gives CDR1 SEHNR, CDR2 FQNEAQ (reference sequence). The CDR3 length is 13 residues. V lost 8 bases, J lost 0 bases, and 11 bases lay in between. Written as DNA, the CDR3 is TGTGCCAGCGGCTCACCCAGCTCCTACGAGCAGTACTTC. Its translation is CASGSPSSYEQYF.

As regards this clone: At one boundary the junction diverges from the germline segment, which might be a read error. The rearrangement uses TRBV9 and TRBJ2-5; 7 bases are shared with TRBD1. The CDR3 length is 14 residues. From germline, CDR1 is SGDLS and CDR2 YYNGEE. Here the CDR3 DNA reads TGTGCCAGCAGCCCTTACGGGACAGCTTACCCCGAGGACTTC. As protein: CASSPYGTAYPEDF.

The chain carries TRBV30 and TRBJ1-1, with TRBD1 identical over 8 bases. This CDR3 is built from 15 residues. Germline CDR1 and CDR2: GTSNPN and SVGIG (reference sequence). Trimming cost V 1 base and J 1 base; bases outside gene matches: 5. The CDR3 nucleotides are TGTGCCTGGAGTGGGGCAGGGGGCCCGAACACTGAAGCTTTCTTT. Protein product: CAWSGAGGPNTEAFF.

This clone was found once. The chain links TRBV5-5 to TRBJ2-7, with D unclear. Trimming cost V 0 bases and J 0 bases, with 7 bases left between them. The CDR3 is 14 residues long. Germline assignment: CDR1 SGHKS and CDR2 YYEKEE (reference sequence). The CDR3 loop reads CASSLVESSYEQYV. Here the CDR3 DNA reads TGTGCCAGCAGCTTGGTGGAGAGCTCCTACGAGCAGTACGTC.

Only one count was recorded for this clone. The V gene is TRBV28, the J gene TRBJ2-7; D is uncertain. CDR3 length: 11 residues. CDR1 and CDR2 from the germline V gene are MDHEN and SYDVKM. V shed 0 bases and J shed 6 bases, with 3 bases lying between them. CDR3 in DNA: TGTGCCAGCAGTTTATGGGCCGAGCAGTACTTC. Protein product: CASSLWAEQYF.

The chain carries TRBV7-6 and TRBJ2-7, with 11 bases matching TRBD2. Germline CDR1 reads SGHVS; CDR2 reads FNYEAQ. The CDR3 totals 15 residues. Trimming removed 5 bases from V and 1 base from J; junction bases left unmatched: 4. The CDR3: CASSELAGESYEQYF. For the CDR3, the DNA is TGTGCCAGCAGCGAACTAGCGGGAGAGTCCTACGAGCAGTACTTC.

This chain joins TRBV9 and TRBJ1-1; 7 bases match TRBD1. The V gene end was trimmed by 2 bases and the J gene end by 8 bases; junction bases not matched to a gene: 9. CDR3 length: 14 amino acids. The germline V gene has CDR1 SGDLS and CDR2 YYNGEE. The CDR3 nucleotides are TGTGCCAGCAGCGTCTCGGGACAGCCGTGGGAAGCTTTCTTT. As protein: CASSVSGQPWEAFF. Variable domain in full (rest from reference TRBV9 and TRBJ1-1): DSGVTQTPKHLITATGQRVTLRCSPRSGDLSVYWYQQSLDQGLQFLIQYYNGEERAKGNILERFSAQQFPDLHSELNLSSLELGDSALYFCASSVSGQPWEAFFGQGTRLTVV.

CDR3 loop: CASREGQGAQNGYTF. DNA for the CDR3: TGTGCCAGCAGGGAAGGACAGGGGGCGCAGAATGGCTACACCTTC. This chain links TRBV28 with TRBJ1-2, with TRBD1 matching over 11 bases. Germline lookup yields CDR1 MDHEN and CDR2 SYDVKM. The ends lost 6 bases at V and 6 bases at J; junction bases unmatched: 9. This CDR3 is built from 15 residues.

This chain's CDR3 is CAIYLGTSGNYEQYF. The DNA for the CDR3 is TGTGCCATCTACTTAGGGACTAGCGGAAACTACGAGCAGTACTTC. The chain recombines TRBV6-1 with TRBJ2-7; 11 nucleotides line up with TRBD2. Trimming removed 10 bases from V and 3 bases from J; junction bases left unmatched: 11. Germline V gene sequence: CDR1 MNHNS, CDR2 SASEGT. The CDR3 extends over 15 amino acids.

The V and J genes are TRBV5-1 and TRBJ2-1, with 9 bases aligning to TRBD2. The CDR3 spans 16 residues. Germline loops: CDR1 SGHRS, CDR2 YFSETQ. V was pared by 0 bases and J by 4 bases, with 5 bases of the junction left unmatched. The CDR3 spells CASSLALAGQYNEQFF. The CDR3 DNA reads as TGCGCCAGCAGCTTGGCTCTAGCGGGACAATACAATGAGCAGTTCTTC.

The rearrangement links TRBV7-2 to TRBJ2-3, with TRBD2 matching over 7 bases. This CDR3 is built from 15 residues. With V trimmed by 5 bases and J by 2 bases, 7 bases remained unmatched. CDR1 is SGHTA and CDR2 is FQGNSA in the germline V gene. The CDR3: CASSLWGGDTDTQYF. CDR3 coding DNA: TGTGCCAGCAGCCTCTGGGGGGGGGACACAGATACGCAGTATTTT. The full variable domain, in which reference TRBV7-2 and TRBJ2-3 provide the parts outside the CDR3, is GAGVSQSPSNKVTEKGKDVELRCDPISGHTALYWYRQSLGQGLEFLIYFQGNSAPDKSGLPSDRFSAERTGGSVSTLTIQRTQQEDSAVYLCASSLWGGDTDTQYFGPGTRLTVL.